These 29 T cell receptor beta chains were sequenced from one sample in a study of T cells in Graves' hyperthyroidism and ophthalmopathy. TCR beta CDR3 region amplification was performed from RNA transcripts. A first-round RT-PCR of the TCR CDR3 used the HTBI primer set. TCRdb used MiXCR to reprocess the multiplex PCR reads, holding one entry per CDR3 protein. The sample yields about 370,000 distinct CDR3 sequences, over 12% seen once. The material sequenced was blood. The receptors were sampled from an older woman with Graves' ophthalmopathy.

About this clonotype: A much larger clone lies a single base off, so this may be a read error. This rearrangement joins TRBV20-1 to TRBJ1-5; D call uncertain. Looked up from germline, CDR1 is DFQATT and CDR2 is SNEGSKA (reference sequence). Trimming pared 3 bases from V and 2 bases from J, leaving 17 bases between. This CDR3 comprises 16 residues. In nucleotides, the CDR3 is TGCAGTGCTAGGAGCATACAATATAGTGGCAATCAGCCCCAGCATTTT. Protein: CSARSIQYSGNQPQHF.

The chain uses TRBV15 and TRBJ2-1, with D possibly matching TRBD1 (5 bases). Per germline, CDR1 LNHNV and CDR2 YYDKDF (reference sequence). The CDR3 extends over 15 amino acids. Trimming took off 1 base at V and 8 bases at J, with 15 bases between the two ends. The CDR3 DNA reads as TGTGCCACCAGCAGAGGGGGCCAACAGTCATATGAGCAGTTCTTC. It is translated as CATSRGGQQSYEQFF.

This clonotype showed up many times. The CDR3 region has the DNA TGTGCCAGCAGTTTTCGGGGGCGCATGTACACTGAAGCTTTCTTT. It specifies CASSFRGRMYTEAFF. This chain uses TRBV28 with TRBJ1-1; D perhaps matches TRBD1 (6 bases). V lost 3 bases, J lost 3 bases, and 14 bases lay in between. The CDR3 is made up of 15 amino acids. The V gene's germline CDR1 is MDHEN and CDR2 SYDVKM.

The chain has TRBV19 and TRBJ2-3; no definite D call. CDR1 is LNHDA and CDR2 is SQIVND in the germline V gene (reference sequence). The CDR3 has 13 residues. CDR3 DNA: TGTGCGGCAGCCAGCGCGTCCACAGATACGCAGTATTTT. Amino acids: CAAASASTDTQYF.

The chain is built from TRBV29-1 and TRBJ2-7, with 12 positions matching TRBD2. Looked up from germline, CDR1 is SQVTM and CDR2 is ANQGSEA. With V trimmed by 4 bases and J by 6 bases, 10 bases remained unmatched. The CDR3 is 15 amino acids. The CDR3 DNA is TGCAGCGTTGGCCGGGGACTAGCGGGCCCCAGCGAGCAGTACTTC. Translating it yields CSVGRGLAGPSEQYF.

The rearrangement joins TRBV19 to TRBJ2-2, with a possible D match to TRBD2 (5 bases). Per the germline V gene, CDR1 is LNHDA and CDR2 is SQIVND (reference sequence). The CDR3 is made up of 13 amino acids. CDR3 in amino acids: CATTSGFAGELFF. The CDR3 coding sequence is TGTGCTACGACGTCGGGGTTTGCCGGGGAGCTGTTTTTT. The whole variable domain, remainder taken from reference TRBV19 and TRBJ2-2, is DGGITQSPKYLFRKEGQNVTLSCEQNLNHDAMYWYRQDPGQGLRLIYYSQIVNDFQKGDIAEGYSVSREKKESFPLTVTSAQKNPTAFYLCATTSGFAGELFFGEGSRLTVL.

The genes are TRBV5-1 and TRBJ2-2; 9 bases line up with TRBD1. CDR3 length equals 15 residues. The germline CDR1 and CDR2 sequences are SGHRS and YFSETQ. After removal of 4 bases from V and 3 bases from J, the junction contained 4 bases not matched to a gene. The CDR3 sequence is CASSADRGYTGELFF. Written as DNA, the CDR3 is TGCGCCAGCAGCGCCGACAGGGGGTACACCGGGGAGCTGTTTTTT.

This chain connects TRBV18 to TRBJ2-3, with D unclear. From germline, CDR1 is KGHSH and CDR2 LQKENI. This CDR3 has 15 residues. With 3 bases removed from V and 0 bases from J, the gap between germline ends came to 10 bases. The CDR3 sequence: CASSPELGSTDTQYF. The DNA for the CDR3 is TGTGCCAGCTCACCCGAGTTAGGTAGCACAGATACGCAGTATTTT.

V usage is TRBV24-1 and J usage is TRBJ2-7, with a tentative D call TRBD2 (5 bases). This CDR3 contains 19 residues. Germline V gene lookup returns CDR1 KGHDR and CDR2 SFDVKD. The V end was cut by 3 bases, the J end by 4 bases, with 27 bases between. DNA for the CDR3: TGTGCCACCAGTGATGGGCGGTGGGGAGCCACACATTCATTATACGAGCAGTACTTC. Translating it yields CATSDGRWGATHSLYEQYF.

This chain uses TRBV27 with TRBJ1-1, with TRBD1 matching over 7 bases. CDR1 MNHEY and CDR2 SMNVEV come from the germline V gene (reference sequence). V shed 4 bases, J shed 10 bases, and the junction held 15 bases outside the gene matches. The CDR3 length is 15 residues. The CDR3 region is CASSSPGDSPISAFF. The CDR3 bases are TGTGCCAGCAGTTCCCCGGGGGACAGTCCGATCTCAGCTTTCTTT.

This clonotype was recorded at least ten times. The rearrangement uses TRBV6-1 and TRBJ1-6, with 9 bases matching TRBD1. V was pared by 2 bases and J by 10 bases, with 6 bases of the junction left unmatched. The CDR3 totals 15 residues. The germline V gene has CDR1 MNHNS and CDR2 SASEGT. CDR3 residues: CASSERRGQGSPLHF. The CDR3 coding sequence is TGTGCCAGCAGTGAACGGCGGGGACAGGGATCACCCCTCCACTTT.

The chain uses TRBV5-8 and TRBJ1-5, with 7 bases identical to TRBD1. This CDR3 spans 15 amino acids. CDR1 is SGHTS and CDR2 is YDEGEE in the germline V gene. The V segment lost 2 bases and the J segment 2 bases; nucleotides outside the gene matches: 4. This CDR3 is CASSFIGQGNQPQHF. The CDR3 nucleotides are TGTGCCAGCAGCTTCATTGGACAGGGCAATCAGCCCCAGCATTTT. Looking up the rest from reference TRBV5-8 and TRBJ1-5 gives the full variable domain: EAGVTQSPTHLIKTRGQQATLRCSPISGHTSVYWYQQALGLGLQFLLWYDEGEERNRGNFPPRFSGRQFPNYSSELNVNALELEDSALYLCASSFIGQGNQPQHFGDGTRLSIL.

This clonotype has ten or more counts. The CDR3 sequence: CASIAGGVSYEQYF. The CDR3 nucleotides are TGTGCCAGCATAGCGGGAGGTGTCTCCTACGAGCAGTACTTC. The rearrangement links TRBV28 to TRBJ2-7; TRBD2 matches 10 bases. The CDR3 loop spans 14 amino acids. J lost 0 bases, V lost 7 bases, and 3 bases had no gene match. Germline V gene data show CDR1 as MDHEN and CDR2 as SYDVKM. Filled out from reference TRBV28 and TRBJ2-7, the complete variable domain reads DVKVTQSSRYLVKRTGEKVFLECVQDMDHENMFWYRQDPGLGLRLIYFSYDVKMKEKGDIPEGYSVSREKKERFSLILESASTNQTSMYLCASIAGGVSYEQYFGPGTRLTVT.

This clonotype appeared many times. CDR3 nucleotides: TGTGCCAGCAGCCTAGACAGGGGGCCTCAGCAGTTCTTC. Translated, it gives CASSLDRGPQQFF. The chain links TRBV27 to TRBJ2-1; 10 positions agree with TRBD1. Germline CDR1 is MNHEY and CDR2 is SMNVEV (reference sequence). Germline trimming cut 6 bases from V and 11 bases from J; bases unmatched to any gene: 7. The CDR3 spans 13 residues.

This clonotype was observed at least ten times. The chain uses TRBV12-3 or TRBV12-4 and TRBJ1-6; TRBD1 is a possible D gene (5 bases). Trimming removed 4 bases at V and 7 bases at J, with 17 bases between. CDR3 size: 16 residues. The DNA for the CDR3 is TGTGCCAGCAGTTCGACCTATGTGGGACCGAATTCACCCCTCCACTTT. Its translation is CASSSTYVGPNSPLHF.

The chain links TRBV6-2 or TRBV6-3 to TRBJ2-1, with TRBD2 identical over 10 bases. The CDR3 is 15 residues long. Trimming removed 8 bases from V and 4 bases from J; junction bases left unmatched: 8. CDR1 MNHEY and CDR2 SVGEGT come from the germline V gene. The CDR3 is CASGGELAGYNEQFF. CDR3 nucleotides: TGTGCCAGCGGAGGGGAACTAGCGGGATACAATGAGCAGTTCTTC.

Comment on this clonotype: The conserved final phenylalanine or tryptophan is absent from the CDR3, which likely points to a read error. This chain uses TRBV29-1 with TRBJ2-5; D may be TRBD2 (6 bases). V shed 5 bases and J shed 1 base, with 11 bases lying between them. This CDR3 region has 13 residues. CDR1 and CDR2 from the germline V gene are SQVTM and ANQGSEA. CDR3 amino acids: CSVTGSGQETQYS. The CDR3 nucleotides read TGCAGCGTTACCGGGAGCGGCCAAGAGACCCAGTACTCC.

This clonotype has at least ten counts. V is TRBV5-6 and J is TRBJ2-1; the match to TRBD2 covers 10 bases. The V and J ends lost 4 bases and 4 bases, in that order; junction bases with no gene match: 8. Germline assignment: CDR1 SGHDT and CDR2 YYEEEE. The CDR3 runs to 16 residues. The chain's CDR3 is CASSGQGTSDYNEQFF. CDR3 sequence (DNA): TGTGCCAGCAGCGGCCAGGGGACTAGCGATTACAATGAGCAGTTCTTC.

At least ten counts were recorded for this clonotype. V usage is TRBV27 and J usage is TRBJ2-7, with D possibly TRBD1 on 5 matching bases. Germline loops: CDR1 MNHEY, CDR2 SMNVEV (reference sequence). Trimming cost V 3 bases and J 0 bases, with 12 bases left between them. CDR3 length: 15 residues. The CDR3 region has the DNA TGTGCCAGCAGTTTCATGGCAGGGTTCTCCTACGAGCAGTACTTC. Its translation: CASSFMAGFSYEQYF.

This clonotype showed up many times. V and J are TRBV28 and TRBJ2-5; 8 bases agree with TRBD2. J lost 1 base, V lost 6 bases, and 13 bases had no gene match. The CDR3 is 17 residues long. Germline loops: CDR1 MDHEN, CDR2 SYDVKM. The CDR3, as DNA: TGTGCCAGCAGCCATGGACGGGGGGGCTCCTTCCAAGAGACCCAGTACTTC. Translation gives CASSHGRGGSFQETQYF.

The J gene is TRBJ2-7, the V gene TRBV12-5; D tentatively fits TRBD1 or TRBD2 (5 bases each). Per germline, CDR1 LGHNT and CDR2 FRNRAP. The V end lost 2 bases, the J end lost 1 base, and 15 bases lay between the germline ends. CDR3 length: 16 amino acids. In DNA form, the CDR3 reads TGTGCTAGTGGTTTGTTCCCGGGACCGAAATCCTACGAGCAGTACTTC. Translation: CASGLFPGPKSYEQYF.

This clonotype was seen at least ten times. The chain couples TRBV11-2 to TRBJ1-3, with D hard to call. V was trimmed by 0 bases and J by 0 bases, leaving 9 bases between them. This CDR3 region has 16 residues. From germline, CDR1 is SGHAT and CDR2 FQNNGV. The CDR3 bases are TGTGCCAGCAGCTTAGATAGGTGGAGCTCTGGAAACACCATATATTTT. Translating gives CASSLDRWSSGNTIYF.

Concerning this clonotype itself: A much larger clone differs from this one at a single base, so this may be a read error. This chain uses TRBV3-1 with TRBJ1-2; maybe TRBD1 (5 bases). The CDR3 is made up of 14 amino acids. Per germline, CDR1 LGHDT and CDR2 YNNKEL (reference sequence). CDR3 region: CASSSPAGNYGNTF. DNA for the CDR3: TGTGCCAGCAGCTCCCCAGCAGGGAACTATGGCAACACCTTC.

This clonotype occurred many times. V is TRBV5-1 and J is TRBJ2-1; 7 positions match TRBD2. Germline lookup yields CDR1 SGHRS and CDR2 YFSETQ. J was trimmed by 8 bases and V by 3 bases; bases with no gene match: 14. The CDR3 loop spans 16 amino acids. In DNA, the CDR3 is TGCGCCAGCAGCTCCTACGGGGGGATGTCCACCCATGAGCAGTTCTTC. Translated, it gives CASSSYGGMSTHEQFF.

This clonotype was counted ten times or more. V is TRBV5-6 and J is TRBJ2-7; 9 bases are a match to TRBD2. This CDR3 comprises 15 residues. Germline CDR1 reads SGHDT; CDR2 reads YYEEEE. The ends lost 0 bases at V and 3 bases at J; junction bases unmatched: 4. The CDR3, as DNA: TGTGCCAGCAGCTTGGACGGACTAGCGCGCTACGAGCAGTACTTC. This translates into CASSLDGLARYEQYF.

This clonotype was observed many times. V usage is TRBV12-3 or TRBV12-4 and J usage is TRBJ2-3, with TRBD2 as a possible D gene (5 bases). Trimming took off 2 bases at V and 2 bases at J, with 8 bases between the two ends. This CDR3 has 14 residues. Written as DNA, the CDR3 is TGTGCCAGCAGTTTAACTAGGCTCACAGATACGCAGTATTTT. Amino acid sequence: CASSLTRLTDTQYF.

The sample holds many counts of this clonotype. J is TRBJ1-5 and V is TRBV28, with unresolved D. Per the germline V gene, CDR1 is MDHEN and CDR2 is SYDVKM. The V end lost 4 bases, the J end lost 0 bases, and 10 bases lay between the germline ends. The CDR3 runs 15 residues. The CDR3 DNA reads TGTGCCAGCAGTTCCTACCGGTATAGCAATCAGCCCCAGCATTTT. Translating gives CASSSYRYSNQPQHF.

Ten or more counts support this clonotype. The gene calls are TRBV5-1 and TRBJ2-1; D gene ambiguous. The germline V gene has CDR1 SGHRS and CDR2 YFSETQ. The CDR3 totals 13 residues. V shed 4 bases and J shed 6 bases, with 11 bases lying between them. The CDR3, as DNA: TGCGCCAGCAGCCCATCCAGAGGCAATGAGCAGTTCTTC. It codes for CASSPSRGNEQFF.

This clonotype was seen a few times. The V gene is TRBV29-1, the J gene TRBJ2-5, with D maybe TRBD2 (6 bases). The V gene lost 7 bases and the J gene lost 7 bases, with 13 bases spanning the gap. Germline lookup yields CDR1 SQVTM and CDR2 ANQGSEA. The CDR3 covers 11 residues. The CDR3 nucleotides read TGCAGCGCGCTAGACGGGGGGACCCAGTACTTC. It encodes CSALDGGTQYF.